A single sample is the source of the 23 T cell receptor beta chains below, sequenced in a study of memory CD4+ T cells and cytomegalovirus serostatus. The table came from immunoSEQ multiplex PCR; TCRdb's copy has only in-frame clones and leaves some out. The sample shows tens of thousands of clones, about 78% of them seen only once. The sort gate was single viable CD3+CD4+CD8-CD45RO+ cells for memory CD4+ T cells. Sequencing was carried out using memory CD4+ T cells from blood. Receptors were obtained from an adult in good health and CMV-seronegative.

V usage is TRBV7-2 and J usage is TRBJ1-3; D gene ambiguous. Looked up from germline, CDR1 is SGHTA and CDR2 is FQGNSA. The CDR3 covers 12 residues. With 7 bases removed from V and 2 bases from J, the gap between germline ends came to 6 bases. The CDR3 sequence: CASKPTGNTIYF. DNA of the CDR3: TGTGCCAGCAAACCAACTGGAAACACCATATATTTT.

The chain has TRBV25-1 and TRBJ1-5; tentative D call: TRBD1 (6 bases). Germline V gives CDR1 MGHDK, CDR2 SYGVNS. The CDR3 spans 11 residues. This CDR3 reads CVGTIDQPQHF. The CDR3 DNA reads as TGTGTTGGGACAATTGATCAGCCCCAGCATTTT.

This clone rates as medium-sized. CDR3 protein: CASLPQGNQPQHF. In DNA form, the CDR3 reads TGTGCCAGCCTACCTCAGGGAAACCAGCCCCAGCATTTT. This chain joins TRBV6-1 and TRBJ1-5; tentatively, D is TRBD1 (5 bases). Germline values: CDR1 MNHNS, CDR2 SASEGT. Trimming left V 8 bases short and J 7 bases short, with 15 bases between. The CDR3 contains 13 residues.

The rearrangement uses TRBV19 and TRBJ2-6; D possibly corresponds to TRBD1 (5 bases). The CDR3 runs 14 residues. The ends were cut back, 10 bases at V and 4 bases at J, with 14 bases in the middle. Germline V gene sequence: CDR1 LNHDA, CDR2 SQIVND (reference sequence). CDR3 DNA: TGTGCCACTTTAACAGGCAGCGGGGCCAACGTCCTGACTTTC. It encodes CATLTGSGANVLTF.

V usage is TRBV5-5 and J usage is TRBJ1-2; TRBD1 agrees at 10 bases. The CDR3 sequence is 15 residues long. The germline CDR1 and CDR2 sequences are SGHKS and YYEKEE (reference sequence). V was pared by 6 bases and J by 3 bases, with 8 bases of the junction left unmatched. The CDR3 here is CASKLTGTGDYGYTF. The DNA of the CDR3 is TGTGCCAGCAAGCTGACCGGGACAGGGGACTATGGCTACACCTTC.

The gene calls are TRBV27 and TRBJ1-5, with 7 nucleotides matching TRBD1. V lost 5 bases and J lost 4; bases outside the gene matches: 2. Germline V gene lookup returns CDR1 MNHEY and CDR2 SMNVEV (reference sequence). The CDR3 covers 13 residues. For the CDR3, the DNA is TGTGCCAGCAGTGACAGGGTTAATCAGCCCCAGCATTTT. Translating it yields CASSDRVNQPQHF.

V and J are TRBV10-3 and TRBJ1-2, with D uncertain. Germline assignment: CDR1 ENHRY and CDR2 SYGVKD. This CDR3 comprises 14 residues. Trimming left V 0 bases short and J 5 bases short, with 10 bases between. CDR3 in amino acids: CAISESAELYGYTF. The CDR3 DNA reads TGTGCCATCAGTGAGTCGGCAGAACTTTATGGCTACACCTTC.

The chain has TRBV15 and TRBJ2-3; tentatively, D is TRBD2 (5 bases). The V and J ends lost 3 bases and 4 bases respectively, with 14 bases between them. CDR3 length equals 15 residues. From germline, CDR1 is LNHNV and CDR2 YYDKDF (reference sequence). The CDR3 nucleotides read TGTGCCACCAGCAGTGGTTTGGCGGGCCCAGATACGCAGTATTTT. It specifies CATSSGLAGPDTQYF.

The table lists this clone with a few counts. The rearrangement joins TRBV9 to TRBJ1-3; 8 nucleotides align to TRBD1. CDR3 length: 17 amino acids. J gave up 0 bases and V 3 bases, and 8 bases lay outside the gene matches. Germline V gene lookup returns CDR1 SGDLS and CDR2 YYNGEE. The CDR3 sequence: CASSDPGQGSSGNTIYF. CDR3 DNA sequence: TGTGCCAGCAGCGACCCCGGACAGGGATCCTCTGGAAACACCATATATTTT.

The chain links TRBV19 to TRBJ1-3; D is unresolved. V was shortened by 4 bases and J by 0 bases, with 19 bases between the two germline ends. CDR3 size: 18 residues. Germline CDR1 LNHDA, CDR2 SQIVND (reference sequence). The CDR3 nucleotides are TGTGCCAGTAGTAGGGGTATTGCCTTCTCAAGCTCTGGAAACACCATATATTTT. Its protein product is CASSRGIAFSSSGNTIYF.

The J gene is TRBJ1-3, the V gene TRBV7-7; 7 nucleotides agree with TRBD1. Looked up from germline, CDR1 is SSHAT and CDR2 is FNYEAQ (reference sequence). V shed 0 bases and J 2 bases; nucleotides not matched to a gene: 1. This CDR3 contains 15 residues. The CDR3 DNA sequence: TGTGCCAGCAGCTTAGCAGGGGGCGCTGGAAACACCATATATTTT. This codes for CASSLAGGAGNTIYF.

This chain links TRBV7-2 with TRBJ2-3, with D perhaps matching TRBD2 (5 bases). V dropped 3 bases and J dropped 6 bases, with 10 bases sitting between them. Per germline, CDR1 SGHTA and CDR2 FQGNSA. The CDR3 loop spans 13 amino acids. The CDR3 loop is CASSLEVRDTQYF. The CDR3 DNA follows: TGTGCCAGCAGCTTGGAGGTCAGGGATACGCAGTATTTT.

This chain uses TRBV2 with TRBJ2-3; the D gene is possibly TRBD1 (6 bases). From germline, CDR1 is SNHLY and CDR2 FYNNEI. CDR3 length: 14 residues. V gave up 5 bases and J gave up 6 bases, with 15 bases separating them. The CDR3 region has the DNA TGTGCCAGCAGTCCGCTCGTAAGGGGGGATACGCAGTATTTT. This translates into CASSPLVRGDTQYF.

The chain carries TRBV6-6 and TRBJ1-2, with D maybe TRBD1 (6 bases). The germline CDR1 and CDR2 sequences are MNHNY and SVGAGI (reference sequence). Trimming stripped 6 bases from V and 1 base from J, with 9 bases between. The CDR3 consists of 13 residues. CDR3 in amino acids: CASRAQGNYGYTF. The CDR3 DNA reads as TGTGCCAGCAGGGCACAGGGTAACTATGGCTACACCTTC.

The chain employs TRBV6-5 and TRBJ2-7, with 9 bases matching TRBD1. This CDR3 has 12 amino acids. V dropped 5 bases and J dropped 6; count of bases not matched to a gene: 2. From germline, CDR1 is MNHEY and CDR2 SVGAGI. CDR3 DNA sequence: TGTGCCAGCAGTCGACAGGGGGTCGAGCAGTACTTC. Its protein is CASSRQGVEQYF.

The CDR3 DNA reads TGTGCCAGCAGTTTGTACAGGGAAAATCAGCCCCAGCATTTT. Its translation: CASSLYRENQPQHF. The chain couples TRBV28 to TRBJ1-5, with D possibly matching TRBD1 (6 bases). The V end was cut by 3 bases, the J end by 4 bases, with 10 bases between. The V gene's germline CDR1 is MDHEN and CDR2 SYDVKM. This CDR3 is 14 amino acids long.

This clone was counted once. V is TRBV7-8 and J is TRBJ1-6; 8 bases agree with TRBD1. With V trimmed by 1 base and J by 10 bases, 3 bases remained unmatched. The CDR3 is 14 residues long. CDR1 is SGHVS, CDR2 FQNEAQ, per germline. The CDR3 spells CASSLVQGDSPLHF. The CDR3 nucleotides are TGTGCCAGCAGCTTAGTACAGGGGGACTCACCCCTCCACTTT.

V usage is TRBV5-6 and J usage is TRBJ1-1; tentative D call: TRBD1 (5 bases). CDR1 and CDR2 from the germline V gene are SGHDT and YYEEEE. The CDR3 consists of 15 residues. Trimming removed 0 bases at V and 6 bases at J, with 15 bases between. Here the CDR3 DNA reads TGTGCCAGCAGCTTGGCAGGAGGGGCCGGCGCTGAAGCTTTCTTT. It translates to CASSLAGGAGAEAFF.

The V call is TRBV7-2, the J call TRBJ2-1; no clear D. Germline V CDR1 and CDR2: SGHTA, FQGNSA. Trimming took off 7 bases at V and 7 bases at J, with 8 bases between the two ends. The CDR3 runs 11 residues. The CDR3 DNA reads TGTGCCAGCACCTTTAAGAATGAGCAGTTCTTC. Protein: CASTFKNEQFF.

This clone showed up just once. J is TRBJ1-2 and V is TRBV7-2, with a tentative D call TRBD1 (5 bases). V gave up 1 base and J gave up 3 bases, with 12 bases separating them. CDR3 length: 15 residues. From germline, CDR1 is SGHTA and CDR2 FQGNSA. The CDR3 nucleotides read TGTGCCAGCAGCTTAGGGGCCAGGGTGGACTATGGCTACACCTTC. Its translation: CASSLGARVDYGYTF.

This clone appeared once. Germline is not matched at one junction end, which may reflect a read error. This chain links TRBV2 with TRBJ1-6; the D gene is possibly TRBD1 (5 bases). The germline CDR1 and CDR2 sequences are SNHLY and FYNNEI. The CDR3 sequence is 12 residues long. CDR3 protein: CASSGPDRPATF. CDR3 sequence (DNA): TGTGCCAGCAGTGGCCCTGACAGACCCGCTACGTTT.

The chain has TRBV5-5 and TRBJ2-5; possible D gene TRBD1, 6 bases. Per the germline V gene, CDR1 is SGHKS and CDR2 is YYEKEE (reference sequence). V was trimmed by 3 bases and J by 2 bases, leaving 8 bases between them. The CDR3 totals 13 residues. The CDR3 nucleotides read TGTGCCAGCAGCTCAGGACAGCAAGAGACCCAGTACTTC. Translation gives CASSSGQQETQYF.

V usage is TRBV10-3 and J usage is TRBJ1-5; D might be TRBD1 (5 bases). With 0 bases removed from V and 0 bases from J, the gap between germline ends came to 6 bases. Germline values: CDR1 ENHRY, CDR2 SYGVKD. CDR3 size: 15 residues. In nucleotides, the CDR3 is TGTGCCATCAGTGAGTCGGGGGATAGCAATCAGCCCCAGCATTTT. Its protein is CAISESGDSNQPQHF.